This T cell receptor beta chain is from a study of CD8+ T cells in alopecia areata. Treatment indicated: oral pan-JAK inhibitor, 5-10 mg twice daily. Alopecia areata patients gave lesional scalp punch biopsies and peripheral blood samples. In this sample, this clone turned up once. As yet, its antigen is unknown. Findings and limits, study-wide: Numerous expanded lesional clones remained in scalp and blood during tofacitinib. Whether baseline CD8+ expansion is linked to response remains uncertain, given a single nonresponder.

Sequencing templates came from extracted RNA that was reverse transcribed into cDNA. Sequencing used immunoSEQ multiplex PCR; TCRdb keeps in-frame clones, though not all of them. The repertoire holds 95,000 to 100,000 clones, roughly 60% seen once, with about 16% in the top ten. The specimen comprised CD8+ T cells sorted from blood, sampled between weeks 55 and 65, from a patient treated with tofacitinib. This clonotype was obtained from a human donor with alopecia areata.

CDR3 sequence: CASRIQGGYEQYF. The CDR3, as DNA: TGTGCCAGCAGAATACAGGGTGGGTACGAGCAGTACTTC. V is TRBV11-2 and J is TRBJ2-7; tentative D call: TRBD1 (6 bases). V was cut by 6 bases and J by 4 bases, with 13 bases left in between. This CDR3 has 13 residues. Germline values: CDR1 SGHAT, CDR2 FQNNGV. The variable domain in full, with the rest retrieved from reference TRBV11-2 and TRBJ2-7, is EAGVAQSPRYKIIEKRQSVAFWCNPISGHATLYWYQQILGQGPKLLIQFQNNGVVDDSQLPKDRFSAERLKGVDSTLKIQPAKLEDSAVYLCASRIQGGYEQYFGPGTRLTVT.